The 30 T cell receptor beta chains below come from one sample, sequenced in a study of cytomegalovirus exposure and HLA in healthy donors. Assay: immunoSEQ multiplex PCR; the TCRdb copy retains only in-frame clones and omits some. The sample contains about 150,000 clones, around nine tenths of which appear only once. The sequencing sample was made of PBMCs. These receptors originate from a man aged 18 to 29 in good health and CMV-seronegative.

V usage is TRBV5-1 and J usage is TRBJ2-5; D not resolved. V lost 4 bases and J lost 2, with 9 bases in between. The CDR3 sequence is 13 residues long. Germline V gene lookup returns CDR1 SGHRS and CDR2 YFSETQ. The CDR3 DNA follows: TGCGCCAGCAGCGTGGAACTGCAAGAGACCCAGTACTTC. This gives the protein CASSVELQETQYF.

The chain combines TRBV5-6 with TRBJ1-1, with D unclear. The germline V and J ends were trimmed by 2 bases and 4 bases, with 9 bases remaining between them. CDR3 length: 13 amino acids. Germline assignment: CDR1 SGHDT and CDR2 YYEEEE. The CDR3, as DNA: TGTGCCAGCAGCTTCACGGGTATCACTGAAGCTTTCTTT. Translating it yields CASSFTGITEAFF. The whole variable domain, remainder taken from reference TRBV5-6 and TRBJ1-1, is DAGVTQSPTHLIKTRGQQVTLRCSPKSGHDTVSWYQQALGQGPQFIFQYYEEEERQRGNFPDRFSGHQFPNYSSELNVNALLLGDSALYLCASSFTGITEAFFGQGTRLTVV.

This clone was observed a handful of times. The chain combines TRBV28 with TRBJ2-7; D is unclear. The ends were cut back, 3 bases at V and 0 bases at J, with 3 bases in the middle. Germline-derived CDR1 and CDR2 are MDHEN and SYDVKM. The CDR3 is 12 residues long. The chain's CDR3 is CASSFLSYEQYF. In DNA form, the CDR3 reads TGTGCCAGCAGTTTTCTCTCCTACGAGCAGTACTTC.

The CDR3 region has the DNA TGTGCCAGCTGTCAATCCGGGACAGAGGGTTACTATGGCTACACCTTC. Its protein product is CASCQSGTEGYYGYTF. The chain joins TRBV25-1 to TRBJ1-2; 7 positions agree with TRBD1. From germline, CDR1 is MGHDK and CDR2 SYGVNS. The CDR3 is 16 amino acids. The junction had 15 bases not matched to a gene; V was cut back by 8 bases and J by 3 bases.

V is TRBV5-1 and J is TRBJ2-3, with 8 bases identical to TRBD1. The germline gives CDR1 SGHRS, CDR2 YFSETQ. This CDR3 comprises 15 residues. The V gene end was trimmed by 5 bases and the J gene end by 6 bases; junction bases not matched to a gene: 11. The CDR3 DNA sequence: TGCGCCAGCAGGGCCGGGACAGGTACTGCGGATACGCAGTATTTT. It specifies CASRAGTGTADTQYF.

The chain uses TRBV27 and TRBJ1-1; tentative D call: TRBD1 (5 bases). The V gene lost 6 bases and the J gene lost 4 bases, with 12 bases spanning the gap. This CDR3 has 13 residues. Germline CDR1 reads MNHEY; CDR2 reads SMNVEV (reference sequence). CDR3 loop: CASSRWGGTEAFF. The CDR3 DNA reads as TGTGCCAGCAGCCGGTGGGGGGGCACTGAAGCTTTCTTT.

The chain has TRBV4-3 and TRBJ2-6, with TRBD2 identical over 7 bases. The CDR3 is 17 amino acids. Unmatched junction bases numbered 2, after V lost 0 bases and J lost 0 bases. Germline V lookup: CDR1 LGHNA, CDR2 YSLEER. CDR3 sequence reads: CASSQEGGISGANVLTF. CDR3 coding DNA: TGCGCCAGCAGCCAAGAGGGGGGGATCTCTGGGGCCAACGTCCTGACTTTC.

The gene calls are TRBV28 and TRBJ2-7, with 10 bases that match TRBD1. CDR1 is MDHEN and CDR2 is SYDVKM in the germline V gene. The CDR3 sequence is 15 residues long. The junction had 7 bases not matched to a gene; V was cut back by 7 bases and J by 1 base. CDR3: CASTQDRGASYEQYF. The DNA of the CDR3 is TGTGCCAGCACTCAGGACAGGGGGGCATCCTACGAGCAGTACTTC.

This clone was seen a handful of times. The chain joins TRBV5-1 to TRBJ2-7; D gene unclear. The CDR3 has 11 residues. V was cut by 2 bases and J by 2 bases, with 2 bases left in between. The germline V gene has CDR1 SGHRS and CDR2 YFSETQ. CDR3 DNA: TGCGCCAGCAGCTTCACCTACGAGCAGTACTTC. This codes for CASSFTYEQYF.

The chain couples TRBV7-9 to TRBJ2-5; the D gene is possibly TRBD2 (6 bases). Germline V gives CDR1 SEHNR, CDR2 FQNEAQ (reference sequence). Trimming removed 4 bases from V and 1 base from J, with 19 bases in between. This CDR3 is 17 amino acids long. For the CDR3, the DNA is TGTGCCAGCAGCTCGGCAGAGGGAGGAGGGGTCCAAGAGACCCAGTACTTC. Protein: CASSSAEGGGVQETQYF.

As DNA, the CDR3 is TGTGCCAGCAGGATAGCGGGACAGCTCACAGATACGCAGTATTTT. Translating gives CASRIAGQLTDTQYF. V is TRBV6-1 and J is TRBJ2-3; TRBD2 is a possible D gene (8 bases). V was pared by 6 bases and J by 2 bases, with 15 bases between. CDR3 length: 15 residues. The V gene's germline CDR1 is MNHNS and CDR2 SASEGT.

The CDR3 here is CASRWTGGDEQYF. The CDR3 DNA reads as TGTGCCAGCAGATGGACAGGGGGCGACGAGCAGTACTTC. The chain recombines TRBV5-4 with TRBJ2-7; 11 bases align to TRBD1. The CDR3 spans 13 residues. Germline V gene lookup returns CDR1 SGHNT and CDR2 YYREEE (reference sequence). V was clipped by 5 bases and J by 5 bases; unmatched bases: 3.

The V call is TRBV28, the J call TRBJ2-2, with TRBD2 matching over 7 bases. Trimming took 2 bases from V and 5 from J; bases not matched to a gene: 5. Germline values: CDR1 MDHEN, CDR2 SYDVKM. The CDR3 loop spans 15 amino acids. For the CDR3, the DNA is TGTGCCAGCAGTTTAGCCGGACTAGGGACCGGGGAGCTGTTTTTT. It codes for CASSLAGLGTGELFF. The whole variable domain, filled in from reference TRBV28 and TRBJ2-2, reads DVKVTQSSRYLVKRTGEKVFLECVQDMDHENMFWYRQDPGLGLRLIYFSYDVKMKEKGDIPEGYSVSREKKERFSLILESASTNQTSMYLCASSLAGLGTGELFFGEGSRLTVL.

The rearrangement links TRBV6-5 to TRBJ1-1; TRBD1 is a possible D gene (5 bases). V was clipped by 5 bases and J by 7 bases, with 11 bases between them. This CDR3 has 12 residues. Looked up from germline, CDR1 is MNHEY and CDR2 is SVGAGI. The CDR3: CASSPLDSEAFF. CDR3 coding DNA: TGTGCCAGCAGTCCCCTCGACAGTGAAGCTTTCTTT.

The V and J genes are TRBV14 and TRBJ2-7; 11 positions match TRBD2. Germline CDR1 reads SGHDN; CDR2 reads FVKESK. This CDR3 contains 16 residues. V was pared by 4 bases and J by 3 bases, with 8 bases of the junction left unmatched. The DNA of the CDR3 is TGTGCCAGCAGCCCGCCCGCTAGCGGGAGGATCTACGAGCAGTACTTC. Translating gives CASSPPASGRIYEQYF.

The chain uses TRBV13 and TRBJ2-1, with 8 bases lining up with TRBD2. V lost 0 bases and J lost 5; bases outside the gene matches: 3. Germline lookup yields CDR1 PRHDT and CDR2 FYEKMQ (reference sequence). The CDR3 has 15 amino acids. CDR3 DNA sequence: TGTGCCAGCAGCTTAGGACTAGCGGCACACAATGAGCAGTTCTTC. Protein: CASSLGLAAHNEQFF.

This clone was observed a handful of times. The rearrangement links TRBV19 to TRBJ1-2; 7 nucleotides match TRBD1. CDR1 and CDR2 (germline): LNHDA, SQIVND (reference sequence). The J segment lost 8 bases and the V segment lost 6 bases, leaving 15 bases of the junction unmatched. The CDR3 totals 15 residues. The CDR3 is CASSQADREVGGYTF. The CDR3 DNA follows: TGTGCCAGTAGCCAAGCCGACAGGGAAGTGGGGGGCTACACCTTC.

This clone was seen only a few times. The chain recombines TRBV2 with TRBJ2-2; D possibly corresponds to TRBD1 (5 bases). The germline gives CDR1 SNHLY, CDR2 FYNNEI. CDR3 length: 12 amino acids. Trimming stripped 2 bases from V and 13 bases from J, with 11 bases between. Written as DNA, the CDR3 is TGTGCCAGCAGTGAAAGGCCAACAGGGCTGTTTTTT. This translates into CASSERPTGLFF. Drawing the rest from reference TRBV2 and TRBJ2-2, the complete variable domain is EPEVTQTPSHQVTQMGQEVILRCVPISNHLYFYWYRQILGQKVEFLVSFYNNEISEKSEIFDDQFSVERPDGSNFTLKIRSTKLEDSAMYFCASSERPTGLFFGEGSRLTVL.

In its sample, this clone was seen once. The CDR3 sequence: CASSTGLAGGNEQFF. The DNA for the CDR3 is TGTGCCAGCAGTACCGGACTAGCGGGAGGGAATGAGCAGTTCTTC. This chain connects TRBV6-6 to TRBJ2-1, with 15 nucleotides matching TRBD2. The ends lost 5 bases at V and 7 bases at J; junction bases unmatched: 3. The CDR3 extends over 15 amino acids. Germline V gives CDR1 MNHNY, CDR2 SVGAGI (reference sequence).

The J gene is TRBJ2-7, the V gene TRBV5-6; TRBD1 aligns across 11 bases. CDR1 SGHDT and CDR2 YYEEEE come from the germline V gene. Germline trimming cut 4 bases from V and 3 bases from J; bases unmatched to any gene: 3. The CDR3 extends over 14 amino acids. CDR3 coding DNA: TGTGCCAGCAGCGCGGGACAGGGGGGCTACGAGCAGTACTTC. Residues: CASSAGQGGYEQYF.

The chain employs TRBV6-5 and TRBJ2-1; no firm D call. V was pared by 0 bases and J by 8 bases, with 8 bases between. The CDR3 consists of 13 residues. Germline CDR1 reads MNHEY; CDR2 reads SVGAGI. CDR3 coding DNA: TGTGCCAGCAGTTACTCGACTCTGGATGAGCAGTTCTTC. This sequence encodes CASSYSTLDEQFF.

V is TRBV28 and J is TRBJ1-5, with D unclear. V lost 3 bases and J lost 0, with 3 bases in between. CDR1 and CDR2 from the germline V gene are MDHEN and SYDVKM. The CDR3 totals 13 residues. CDR3 DNA sequence: TGTGCCAGCAGTTTCGGTAGCAATCAGCCCCAGCATTTT. This gives the protein CASSFGSNQPQHF.

This rearrangement joins TRBV10-2 to TRBJ1-4, with D maybe TRBD1 (5 bases). The ends were cut back, 5 bases at V and 2 bases at J, with 18 bases in the middle. The CDR3 spans 17 residues. Germline values: CDR1 WSHSY, CDR2 SAAADI. The CDR3 sequence is CASSSDRSLSTNEKLFF. The CDR3 coding sequence is TGCGCCAGCAGTTCTGACAGAAGTCTGTCGACTAATGAAAAACTGTTTTTT.

The chain carries TRBV4-1 and TRBJ2-1, with a weak D call TRBD2 (5 bases). This CDR3 has 15 amino acids. Trimming took off 0 bases at V and 5 bases at J, with 11 bases between the two ends. The germline V gene encodes CDR1 MGHRA and CDR2 YSYEKL. CDR3 DNA sequence: TGCGCCAGCAGCCAAGAAGAGATGGGAGACAATGAGCAGTTCTTC. Its protein is CASSQEEMGDNEQFF.

This clone has a handful of counts. V is TRBV28 and J is TRBJ1-1; 7 bases agree with TRBD1. V gave up 7 bases and J gave up 3 bases; unmatched junction bases: 2. The CDR3 extends over 12 amino acids. Germline V lookup: CDR1 MDHEN, CDR2 SYDVKM. The CDR3 DNA sequence: TGTGCCAGCACGGACAGGTACACTGAAGCTTTCTTT. Amino acids: CASTDRYTEAFF. The full variable domain, with the rest looked up from reference TRBV28 and TRBJ1-1, is DVKVTQSSRYLVKRTGEKVFLECVQDMDHENMFWYRQDPGLGLRLIYFSYDVKMKEKGDIPEGYSVSREKKERFSLILESASTNQTSMYLCASTDRYTEAFFGQGTRLTVV.

The V call is TRBV27, the J call TRBJ2-7; D unresolved. CDR1 and CDR2 (germline): MNHEY, SMNVEV (reference sequence). V lost 2 bases to trimming and J lost 1 base, with 12 bases between them. This CDR3 is 15 amino acids long. CDR3 loop: CASSLTPLQSYEQYF. In DNA, the CDR3 is TGTGCCAGCAGTTTAACTCCACTCCAATCCTACGAGCAGTACTTC.

The chain combines TRBV4-1 with TRBJ1-5; 9 nucleotides match TRBD1. CDR3 length equals 15 residues. With 2 bases clipped from V and 7 bases from J, the junction kept 6 bases outside the gene matches. The V gene's germline CDR1 is MGHRA and CDR2 YSYEKL. CDR3 nucleotides: TGCGCCAGCAGCCAACAAGGACAGGGGAGACAGCCCCAGCATTTT. This gives the protein CASSQQGQGRQPQHF.

This clone was picked up one time. J is TRBJ1-2 and V is TRBV27, with a weak D call TRBD1 (5 bases). The V gene's germline CDR1 is MNHEY and CDR2 SMNVEV (reference sequence). This CDR3 is built from 14 residues. Trimming cost V 5 bases and J 2 bases, with 12 bases left between them. The CDR3 DNA reads as TGTGCCAGCAGTCTAACAGGAACCAACTATGGCTACACCTTC. The encoded protein is CASSLTGTNYGYTF.

The chain recombines TRBV25-1 with TRBJ2-1; the D gene is possibly TRBD2 (6 bases). Trimming took 7 bases from V and 4 from J, leaving 14 bases between them. CDR1 and CDR2 (germline): MGHDK, SYGVNS. This CDR3 has 14 residues. In DNA form, the CDR3 reads TGTGCCAGCACTCCCCGGGAGCAGTACAATGAGCAGTTCTTC. Translating gives CASTPREQYNEQFF.

The chain links TRBV29-1 to TRBJ1-2; D gene ambiguous. Germline lookup yields CDR1 SQVTM and CDR2 ANQGSEA. This CDR3 is 9 amino acids long. V was pared by 5 bases and J by 8 bases, with 6 bases between. The CDR3: CSVMAGYTF. In DNA, the CDR3 is TGCAGCGTTATGGCCGGCTACACCTTC.